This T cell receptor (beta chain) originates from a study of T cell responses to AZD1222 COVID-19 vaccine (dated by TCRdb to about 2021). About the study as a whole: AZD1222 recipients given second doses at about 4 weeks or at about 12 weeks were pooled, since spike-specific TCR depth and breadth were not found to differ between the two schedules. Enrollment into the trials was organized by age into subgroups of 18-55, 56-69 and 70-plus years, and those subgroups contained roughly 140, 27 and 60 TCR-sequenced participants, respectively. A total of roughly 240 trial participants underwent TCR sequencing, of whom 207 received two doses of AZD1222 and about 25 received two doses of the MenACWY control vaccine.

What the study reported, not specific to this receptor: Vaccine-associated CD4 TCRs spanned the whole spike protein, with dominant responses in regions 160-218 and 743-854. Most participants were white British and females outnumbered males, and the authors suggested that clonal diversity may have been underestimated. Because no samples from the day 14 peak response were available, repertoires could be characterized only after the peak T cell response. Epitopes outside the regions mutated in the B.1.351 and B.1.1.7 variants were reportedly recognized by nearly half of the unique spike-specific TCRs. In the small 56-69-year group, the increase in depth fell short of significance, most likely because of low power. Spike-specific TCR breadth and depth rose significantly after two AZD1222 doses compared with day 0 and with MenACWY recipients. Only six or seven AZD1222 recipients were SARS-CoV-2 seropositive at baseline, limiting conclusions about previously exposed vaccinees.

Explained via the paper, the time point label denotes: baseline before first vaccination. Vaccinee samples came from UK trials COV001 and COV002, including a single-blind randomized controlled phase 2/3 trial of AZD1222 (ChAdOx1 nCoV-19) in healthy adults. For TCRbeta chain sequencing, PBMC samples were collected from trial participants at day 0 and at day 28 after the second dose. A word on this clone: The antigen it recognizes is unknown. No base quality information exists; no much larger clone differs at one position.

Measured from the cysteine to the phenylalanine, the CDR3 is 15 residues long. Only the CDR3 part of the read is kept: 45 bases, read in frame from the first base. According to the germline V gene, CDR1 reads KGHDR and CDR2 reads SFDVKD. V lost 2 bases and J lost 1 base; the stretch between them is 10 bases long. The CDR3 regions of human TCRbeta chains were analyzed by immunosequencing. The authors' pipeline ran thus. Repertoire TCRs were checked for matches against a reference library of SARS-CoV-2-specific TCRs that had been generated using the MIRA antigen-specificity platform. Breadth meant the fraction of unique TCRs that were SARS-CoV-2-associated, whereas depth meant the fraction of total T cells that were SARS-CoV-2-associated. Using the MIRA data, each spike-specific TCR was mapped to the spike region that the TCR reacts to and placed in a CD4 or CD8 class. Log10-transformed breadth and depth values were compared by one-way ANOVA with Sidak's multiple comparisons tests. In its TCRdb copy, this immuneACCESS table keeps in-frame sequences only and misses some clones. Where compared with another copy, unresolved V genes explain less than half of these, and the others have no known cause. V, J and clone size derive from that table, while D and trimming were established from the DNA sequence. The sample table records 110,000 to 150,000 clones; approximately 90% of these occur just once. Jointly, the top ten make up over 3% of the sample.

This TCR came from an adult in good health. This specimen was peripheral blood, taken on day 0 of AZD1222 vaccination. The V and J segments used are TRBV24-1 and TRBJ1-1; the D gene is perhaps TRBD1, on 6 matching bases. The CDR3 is CATSDSAGENTEAFF. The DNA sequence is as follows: TGTGCCACCAGTGATTCTGCAGGGGAGAACACTGAAGCTTTCTTT.